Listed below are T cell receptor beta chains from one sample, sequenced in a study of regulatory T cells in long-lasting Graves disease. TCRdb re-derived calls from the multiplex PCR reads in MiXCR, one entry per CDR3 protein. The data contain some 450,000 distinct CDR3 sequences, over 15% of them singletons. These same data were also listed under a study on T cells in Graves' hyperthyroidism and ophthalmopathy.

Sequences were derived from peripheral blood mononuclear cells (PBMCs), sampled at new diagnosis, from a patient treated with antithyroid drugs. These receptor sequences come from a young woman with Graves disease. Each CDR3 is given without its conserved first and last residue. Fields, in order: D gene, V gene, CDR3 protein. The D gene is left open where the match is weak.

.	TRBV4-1	ASSHLASNYEQY
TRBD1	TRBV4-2	ASSQAGTATNTIY
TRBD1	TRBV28	ASSPTGVSLGTEAF
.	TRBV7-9	ASSLETDTQY
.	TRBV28	AARPKGLEQY
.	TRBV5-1	ASSLERPGSYNEQF
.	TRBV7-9	ASSLASSNQPQH
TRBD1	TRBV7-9	ASSSGQDISTDTQY
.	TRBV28	ASSLTPGSSNEKLF
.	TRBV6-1	ASSTDSEAKNIQY
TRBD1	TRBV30	AWSALGQGASHNTEAF